The 21 T cell receptor beta chains in this list originate from one sample, sequenced in a study of T cell clonotyping in hematopoietic cell transplantation. The assay was immunoSEQ multiplex PCR, and TCRdb's table has in-frame clones only and misses some. The table shows around 9,000 clones, with around 90% occurring only once. Sequencing was performed on peripheral blood mononuclear cells, taken at the time of graft-versus-host disease after allogeneic stem cell transplant. The receptors stem from a male patient aged 55 to 69 who had an allogeneic stem cell transplant from a related donor, so the T cells may come from the graft donor. Some clones in this sample may be carry-over from other donors' samples.

V usage is TRBV7-6 and J usage is TRBJ1-3, with D maybe TRBD1 (6 bases). The ends were cut back, 5 bases at V and 7 bases at J, with 15 bases in the middle. The CDR3 loop spans 14 amino acids. Germline V gene data show CDR1 as SGHVS and CDR2 as FNYEAQ. This CDR3 is CASSRGGLGNTIYF. CDR3 DNA sequence: TGTGCCAGCAGCCGGGGGGGGCTGGGCAACACCATATATTTT. The variable domain in full, completed from reference TRBV7-6 and TRBJ1-3, reads GAGVSQSPRYKVTKRGQDVALRCDPISGHVSLYWYRQALGQGPEFLTYFNYEAQQDKSGLPNDRFSAERPEGSISTLTIQRTEQRDSAMYRCASSRGGLGNTIYFGEGSWLTVV.

The V gene is TRBV6-1, the J gene TRBJ2-1; tentatively, D is TRBD2 (6 bases). With 2 bases removed from V and 1 base from J, the gap between germline ends came to 15 bases. Germline V gene data show CDR1 as MNHNS and CDR2 as SASEGT. CDR3 length: 17 amino acids. The CDR3 DNA is TGTGCCAGCAGTGAACGAGTAGAGACTAGGTCCTACAATGAGCAGTTCTTC. It translates to CASSERVETRSYNEQFF.

The CDR3: CAIRGHKLQETQYF. In DNA, the CDR3 is TGTGCCATCAGAGGACACAAGCTCCAAGAGACCCAGTACTTC. J is TRBJ2-5 and V is TRBV10-3, with D maybe TRBD1 (5 bases). The CDR3 length is 14 residues. The ends were cut back, 6 bases at V and 1 base at J, with 12 bases in the middle. The germline V gene has CDR1 ENHRY and CDR2 SYGVKD.

V gene TRBV10-3 combines with J gene TRBJ2-3, with 8 bases lining up with TRBD2. CDR3 length: 15 residues. With 4 bases clipped from V and 0 bases from J, the junction kept 3 bases outside the gene matches. The germline gives CDR1 ENHRY, CDR2 SYGVKD. The CDR3 loop reads CAISGTSSSTDTQYF. DNA for the CDR3: TGTGCCATCAGTGGGACTAGCAGTAGCACAGATACGCAGTATTTT.

The chain joins TRBV20-1 to TRBJ2-3, with D uncertain. Germline CDR1 reads DFQATT; CDR2 reads SNEGSKA (reference sequence). The V gene lost 6 bases and the J gene lost 4 bases, with 5 bases spanning the gap. The CDR3 length is 10 residues. The CDR3 is CSARPDTQYF. The CDR3 coding sequence is TGCAGTGCGAGACCAGATACGCAGTATTTT.

This chain joins TRBV30 and TRBJ1-2; 8 positions agree with TRBD1. Unmatched junction bases numbered 12, after V lost 7 bases and J lost 8 bases. Per germline, CDR1 GTSNPN and CDR2 SVGIG (reference sequence). The CDR3 has 13 residues. CDR3: CAFHRDRPFGYTF. The DNA for the CDR3 is TGTGCCTTCCACCGGGACAGGCCTTTCGGCTACACCTTC.

The V gene is TRBV7-6, the J gene TRBJ1-3, with 7 positions matching TRBD1. The trim removed 5 bases at V and 4 bases at J, leaving 8 bases unmatched. The CDR3 runs to 15 residues. Germline assignment: CDR1 SGHVS and CDR2 FNYEAQ. The CDR3 spells CASSLAGQAGNTIYF. CDR3 DNA: TGTGCCAGCAGCCTCGCTGGACAGGCGGGAAACACCATATATTTT.

The V gene is TRBV12-5, the J gene TRBJ2-7; D not resolved. Germline V lookup: CDR1 LGHNT, CDR2 FRNRAP. Deletions cut 2 bases from V and 2 bases from J, with 1 base between. This CDR3 is 11 amino acids long. CDR3 residues: CASGLTYEQYF. CDR3 sequence (DNA): TGTGCTAGTGGTTTGACCTACGAGCAGTACTTC.

This clone was counted once. The rearrangement joins TRBV7-2 to TRBJ2-7; D gene uncertain. The CDR3 length is 14 residues. Germline V gene lookup returns CDR1 SGHTA and CDR2 FQGNSA. Trimming took 2 bases from V and 5 from J, leaving 13 bases between them. Written as DNA, the CDR3 is TGTGCCAGCAGCTTAAAGCAGGCCGAGGACGAGCAGTACTTC. It specifies CASSLKQAEDEQYF. The entire variable domain, with the rest obtained from reference TRBV7-2 and TRBJ2-7, is as follows: GAGVSQSPSNKVTEKGKDVELRCDPISGHTALYWYRQSLGQGLEFLIYFQGNSAPDKSGLPSDRFSAERTGGSVSTLTIQRTQQEDSAVYLCASSLKQAEDEQYFGPGTRLTVT.

This clone was recorded only once. The chain joins TRBV7-9 to TRBJ1-3, with 10 nucleotides matching TRBD1. V lost 4 bases and J lost 3; bases outside the gene matches: 3. The CDR3 covers 15 residues. The germline V gene has CDR1 SEHNR and CDR2 FQNEAQ (reference sequence). The DNA of the CDR3 is TGTGCCAGCAGCTCGGACAGGGGGTTTGGAAACACCATATATTTT. It yields the protein CASSSDRGFGNTIYF.

The J gene is TRBJ2-7, the V gene TRBV11-3; possible D gene TRBD1, 5 bases. Trimming took off 4 bases at V and 2 bases at J, with 9 bases between the two ends. Germline CDR1 and CDR2: SGHNT and YENEEA. The CDR3 runs 13 residues. DNA for the CDR3: TGTGCCAGCAGCTCCTCAGGGACCTACGAGCAGTACTTC. It encodes CASSSSGTYEQYF.

The rearrangement joins TRBV27 to TRBJ2-7; 11 bases line up with TRBD2. There are 17 residues in the CDR3. The germline gives CDR1 MNHEY, CDR2 SMNVEV (reference sequence). The junction had 12 bases not matched to a gene; V was cut back by 6 bases and J by 2 bases. CDR3 residues: CASSLKPPSGGTYEQYF. The CDR3 DNA sequence: TGTGCCAGCAGCTTAAAACCCCCTAGCGGGGGGACCTACGAGCAGTACTTC.

This clone was seen once. The rearrangement uses TRBV19 and TRBJ1-2, with TRBD1 matching over 8 bases. This CDR3 spans 17 amino acids. V lost 4 bases and J lost 1; bases outside the gene matches: 11. Germline values: CDR1 LNHDA, CDR2 SQIVND (reference sequence). The CDR3 bases are TGTGCCAGTAGTAGAAATACAGGGGGTACAAGTAACTATGGCTACACCTTC. Protein: CASSRNTGGTSNYGYTF.

This chain joins TRBV4-1 and TRBJ1-1, with a tentative D call TRBD1 (6 bases). This CDR3 is 17 amino acids long. Trimming removed 4 bases from V and 7 bases from J, with 25 bases in between. Germline V gene lookup returns CDR1 MGHRA and CDR2 YSYEKL. The CDR3 coding sequence is TGCGCCAGCAGCCCATCCCGAGAGGGGGTATTTCTCAGTGAAGCTTTCTTT. Protein product: CASSPSREGVFLSEAFF.

This sequence joins TRBV4-2 and TRBJ1-1, with 7 bases aligning to TRBD1. The CDR3 is 16 residues long. Germline V lookup: CDR1 LGHNA, CDR2 YNFKEQ. The V segment lost 3 bases and the J segment 4 bases; nucleotides outside the gene matches: 11. Written as DNA, the CDR3 is TGTGCCAGCAGCCATCCCCAGGGACAGAGGAGCACTGAAGCTTTCTTT. This codes for CASSHPQGQRSTEAFF.

This chain links TRBV27 with TRBJ1-4, with 7 bases identical to TRBD1. CDR3 length: 14 amino acids. Germline values: CDR1 MNHEY, CDR2 SMNVEV (reference sequence). Trimming removed 3 bases from V and 10 bases from J; junction bases left unmatched: 8. The CDR3 loop is CASSFDRAGGKLFF. CDR3 DNA sequence: TGTGCCAGCAGTTTCGACAGGGCAGGAGGAAAACTGTTTTTT.

The V call is TRBV7-2, the J call TRBJ2-3; D might be TRBD2 (5 bases). Per the germline V gene, CDR1 is SGHTA and CDR2 is FQGNSA. The CDR3 contains 14 residues. Trimming took 5 bases from V and 4 from J, leaving 13 bases between them. CDR3 sequence reads: CASSPPGVPDTQYF. Here the CDR3 DNA reads TGTGCCAGCAGCCCTCCCGGGGTCCCAGATACGCAGTATTTT.

In this sample, this clone turned up a few times. The J gene is TRBJ1-4, the V gene TRBV2, with TRBD1 identical over 8 bases. CDR1 and CDR2 from the germline V gene are SNHLY and FYNNEI. CDR3 length: 15 residues. Trimming cost V 4 bases and J 10 bases; bases outside gene matches: 11. The CDR3 here is CASSASWTGTGKLFF. CDR3 DNA sequence: TGTGCCAGCAGTGCCTCCTGGACAGGGACTGGAAAACTGTTTTTT.

The rearrangement links TRBV7-3 to TRBJ2-1; 7 nucleotides agree with TRBD1. The CDR3 is 13 residues long. Germline CDR1 and CDR2: SGHTA and FQGTGA. V lost 5 bases, J lost 9 bases, and 7 bases stayed unmatched. CDR3 DNA sequence: TGTGCCAGCAGCCGTAACAGGGGCGGTGAGCAGTTCTTC. Translation gives CASSRNRGGEQFF.

V usage is TRBV12-5 and J usage is TRBJ2-1; D is unclear. This CDR3 region has 15 residues. With 7 bases removed from V and 2 bases from J, the gap between germline ends came to 15 bases. Germline loops: CDR1 LGHNT, CDR2 FRNRAP. CDR3 in amino acids: CASALRGEPYNEQFF. CDR3 bases: TGTGCTAGTGCTCTCCGTGGGGAACCCTACAATGAGCAGTTCTTC.

The chain uses TRBV2 and TRBJ2-2; D is ambiguous. This CDR3 is built from 14 residues. V was trimmed by 2 bases and J by 6 bases, leaving 10 bases between them. Looked up from germline, CDR1 is SNHLY and CDR2 is FYNNEI. The CDR3: CASSEPDKPGELFF. The CDR3 coding sequence is TGTGCCAGCAGTGAACCCGACAAACCCGGGGAGCTGTTTTTT.